This TCR beta chain was documented in a study of human T cells and chemical hapten exposure. This clonotype was recorded a few times. What it binds is not known. Whole-study findings and limits: All donors were alopecia patients, so their immunity may differ from that of healthy people. Significantly more large CDR3 similarity clusters arose among expanded TCRs than among controls.

Time point here: patch test 1, 2 weeks after DPC sensitization. As to treatment: therapeutic diphenylcyclopropenone sensitization with weekly scalp DPC. Every donor had alopecia and was 18 to 70 years old; all were suitable for DPC. The CDR3 has 14 amino acids. V shed 2 bases and J 6 bases; nucleotides not matched to a gene: 3. Per the germline V gene, CDR1 is SGHNT and CDR2 is YENEEA. One entry per CDR3 protein, called by TCRdb with MiXCR from the RACE reads. The repertoire holds roughly 200,000 distinct CDR3 sequences, with about 22% as singletons. This receptor was taken from a woman between 45 and 60 years old with alopecia areata. Some clones in this sample may be carry-over from other donors' samples. Material: whole blood, obtained in connection with sensitization to the hapten diphenylcyclopropenone (DPC). The chain couples TRBV11-3 to TRBJ2-1, with 8 bases matching TRBD1. The CDR3 nucleotides read TGTGCCAGCAGCTTACAGGGGGCGAGCAATGAGCAGTTCTTC. Encoded protein: CASSLQGASNEQFF.